The 19 T cell receptor beta chains given below trace back to one sample, sequenced in a study of blood T cell repertoires in COVID-19 (TCRdb year 2020). The library relied on the immunoSEQ multiplex PCR assay. The clones in this table, taken by TCRdb from immuneACCESS, are in-frame only. Not every clone is retained; where verified, under half of the shortfall comes from an unresolved V gene, and the cause of the rest is unknown. In all, the sample holds hundreds of thousands of clones, and roughly 80% of those were seen once. The ten largest clones capture less than 5.5% of the sample. The sequencing input was PBMCs or T cells enriched from blood (not recorded which). These receptors all stem from a middle-aged man who had been exposed to COVID-19.

The chain combines TRBV11-2 with TRBJ2-3; a weak D match, TRBD1 (6 bases). V lost 4 bases, J lost 1 base, and 9 bases lay in between. Germline V CDR1 and CDR2: SGHAT, FQNNGV. The CDR3 runs to 14 residues. The CDR3 loop is CASSSRQGTDTQYF. CDR3 DNA: TGTGCCAGCAGCTCAAGACAGGGCACAGATACGCAGTATTTT.

This rearrangement joins TRBV30 to TRBJ2-5; TRBD2 matches at 11 bases. The J segment lost 0 bases and the V segment lost 5 bases, leaving 2 bases of the junction unmatched. The V gene's germline CDR1 is GTSNPN and CDR2 SVGIG (reference sequence). The CDR3 runs 14 residues. CDR3 amino acids: CAWASGRYQETQYF. The CDR3 region has the DNA TGTGCCTGGGCTAGCGGGAGGTACCAAGAGACCCAGTACTTC.

The chain recombines TRBV4-2 with TRBJ1-6, with D perhaps TRBD1 (6 bases). The CDR3 extends over 17 amino acids. Per the germline V gene, CDR1 is LGHNA and CDR2 is YNFKEQ. Trimming cost V 1 base and J 9 bases, with 19 bases left between them. The CDR3 loop is CASSQVHQGPLRSPLHF. CDR3 coding DNA: TGTGCCAGCAGCCAAGTGCACCAGGGGCCCCTGCGTTCACCCCTCCACTTT.

The chain recombines TRBV18 with TRBJ1-1; D may be TRBD1 (5 bases). V was cut by 2 bases and J by 1 base, with 14 bases left in between. The CDR3 is made up of 16 amino acids. Germline V lookup: CDR1 KGHSH, CDR2 LQKENI. The CDR3, as DNA: TGTGCCAGCTCACCAGGGGCAAGGAGTCCGAACACTGAAGCTTTCTTT. As protein: CASSPGARSPNTEAFF.

J is TRBJ1-1 and V is TRBV5-6, with D possibly being TRBD1 (5 bases). The germline V and J ends were trimmed by 2 bases and 5 bases, with 10 bases remaining between them. There are 13 residues in the CDR3. Germline V gives CDR1 SGHDT, CDR2 YYEEEE. CDR3 bases: TGTGCCAGCAGCTTTGGGGCAGGGACTGAAGCTTTCTTT. It specifies CASSFGAGTEAFF.

V and J are TRBV11-2 and TRBJ2-5, with 10 bases fitting TRBD1. V gave up 5 bases and J gave up 5 bases; unmatched junction bases: 5. Germline V gives CDR1 SGHAT, CDR2 FQNNGV. The CDR3 is made up of 14 amino acids. In DNA, the CDR3 is TGTGCCAGCAGCGTGACAGGGGGCCTGGAGACCCAGTACTTC. Translated: CASSVTGGLETQYF.

The chain recombines TRBV7-2 with TRBJ2-1; 7 bases fit TRBD2. CDR3 size: 15 residues. From germline, CDR1 is SGHTA and CDR2 FQGNSA. V lost 6 bases to trimming and J lost 7 bases; unmatched junction nucleotides: 12. The CDR3 DNA follows: TGTGCCAGCAGTCTCAGGCGGGAGCGTAATAATGAGCAGTTCTTC. Translation: CASSLRRERNNEQFF.

The V call is TRBV7-8, the J call TRBJ2-5; 15 bases match TRBD2. The CDR3 extends over 16 amino acids. Germline values: CDR1 SGHVS, CDR2 FQNEAQ. J gave up 5 bases and V 2 bases, and 3 bases lay outside the gene matches. The CDR3: CASSLRTSGREETQYF. The CDR3 DNA sequence: TGTGCCAGCAGCTTACGGACTAGCGGGAGGGAGGAGACCCAGTACTTC.

V usage is TRBV27 and J usage is TRBJ1-2; D gene ambiguous. CDR3 length: 22 residues. The V gene lost 0 bases and the J gene lost 0 bases, with 29 bases spanning the gap. Germline loops: CDR1 MNHEY, CDR2 SMNVEV (reference sequence). This chain's CDR3 is CASSLSPYPLALGGGTNYGYTF. CDR3 in DNA: TGTGCCAGCAGTTTATCACCATACCCCCTGGCATTGGGAGGTGGGACTAACTATGGCTACACCTTC.

This clone showed up just a few times. The J gene is TRBJ2-7, the V gene TRBV12-3 or TRBV12-4, with D tentatively TRBD1 (5 bases). The CDR3 contains 12 residues. V lost 8 bases and J lost 3, with 11 bases in between. CDR3 DNA: TGTGCCAGCTCGACAGTGAACTACGAGCAGTACTTC. Translation: CASSTVNYEQYF.

V usage is TRBV3-1 (or the pseudogene TRBV3-2) and J usage is TRBJ2-7; D is perhaps TRBD2 (5 bases). Germline V CDR1 and CDR2: LGHDT, YNNKEL (reference sequence). The CDR3 has 15 amino acids. V lost 1 base and J 0 bases, leaving 10 bases between the germline ends. CDR3 bases: TGTGCCAGCAGCCAAGGAGCGGTGCCCTCCTACGAGCAGTACTTC. Translated, it gives CASSQGAVPSYEQYF.

This clone occurred a few times. The chain couples TRBV27 to TRBJ2-7, with a tentative D call TRBD1 (5 bases). V lost 6 bases, J lost 5 bases, and 20 bases lay in between. The CDR3 has 15 amino acids. The germline V gene encodes CDR1 MNHEY and CDR2 SMNVEV (reference sequence). The CDR3 DNA follows: TGTGCCAGCAGCCAACCCGTTCTGGGGCGAGACGAGCAGTACTTC. It translates to CASSQPVLGRDEQYF.

V is TRBV20-1 and J is TRBJ2-7; D is unresolved. Per germline, CDR1 DFQATT and CDR2 SNEGSKA (reference sequence). The V gene lost 3 bases and the J gene lost 6 bases, with 18 bases spanning the gap. The CDR3 contains 14 residues. The CDR3 DNA sequence: TGCAGTGCTAGTGACCGGGTCCGGCGGTCCGAGCAGTACTTC. Residues: CSASDRVRRSEQYF.

This sequence joins TRBV29-1 and TRBJ1-2; tentative D call: TRBD1 (5 bases). Germline CDR1 reads SQVTM; CDR2 reads ANQGSEA. This CDR3 has 13 residues. Trimming took 4 bases from V and 6 from J, leaving 15 bases between them. In DNA, the CDR3 is TGCAGCGTTGCGCCCCGTCAGGGTGATGGCTACACCTTC. Residues: CSVAPRQGDGYTF.

The chain combines TRBV19 with TRBJ1-6; a possible D gene is TRBD1 (6 bases). The CDR3 length is 14 residues. Trimming left V 6 bases short and J 6 bases short, with 12 bases between. Germline assignment: CDR1 LNHDA and CDR2 SQIVND (reference sequence). The CDR3 region is CASRRGTPNSPLHF. CDR3 bases: TGTGCCAGTAGGAGGGGGACCCCTAATTCACCCCTCCACTTT.

V is TRBV3-1 (or the pseudogene TRBV3-2) and J is TRBJ1-2; maybe TRBD1 (5 bases). This CDR3 comprises 14 residues. Trimming pared 0 bases from V and 8 bases from J, leaving 13 bases between. Per the germline V gene, CDR1 is LGHDT and CDR2 is YNNKEL (reference sequence). The CDR3 protein is CASSQDPNRSGYTF. CDR3 DNA sequence: TGTGCCAGCAGCCAAGATCCCAACAGGTCCGGCTACACCTTC.

This sequence joins TRBV6-5 and TRBJ1-6; no definite D call. The germline V gene encodes CDR1 MNHEY and CDR2 SVGAGI. Trimming took 6 bases from V and 14 from J, leaving 20 bases between them. The CDR3 totals 14 residues. DNA of the CDR3: TGTGCCAGCAGACCGGGAGAGGCAGCCCGAACCCTCCACTTT. It yields the protein CASRPGEAARTLHF.

The rearrangement links TRBV6-5 to TRBJ1-6; D is perhaps TRBD1 (5 bases). CDR1 is MNHEY and CDR2 is SVGAGI in the germline V gene. There are 15 residues in the CDR3. V was shortened by 6 bases and J by 10 bases, with 19 bases between the two germline ends. The CDR3 here is CASSSGTAGGSPLHF. As DNA, the CDR3 is TGTGCCAGCAGCTCGGGCACGGCCGGGGGATCACCCCTCCACTTT.

This chain links TRBV10-2 with TRBJ1-6; 7 nucleotides align to TRBD1. Per the germline V gene, CDR1 is WSHSY and CDR2 is SAAADI. This CDR3 region has 17 residues. V was clipped by 7 bases and J by 3 bases; unmatched bases: 12. CDR3 residues: CASTPPRDRLYNSPLHF. For the CDR3, the DNA is TGCGCCAGCACCCCCCCTAGGGACAGACTCTATAATTCACCCCTCCACTTT.